This T cell receptor beta chain was recorded in a study of T cells in localized non-small cell lung cancer. Assay used: immunoSEQ multiplex PCR; TCRdb lists only in-frame clones, some missing. The sample comprises about 59,000 clones, roughly 90% of which are singletons, and 20% to 25% rests with the top ten. Remarks on this clone: Its antigen remains unknown.

The CDR3 totals 14 residues. The V end was cut by 6 bases, the J end by 5 bases, with 13 bases between. The germline V gene has CDR1 MDHEN and CDR2 SYDVKM. Whole-study findings and limits: Heterogeneity within the tumor remains possible, as just one region underwent sequencing.

The chain employs TRBV28 and TRBJ2-2, with a tentative D call TRBD2 (5 bases). Sequencing used peripheral blood, obtained before any cancer treatment. This TCR was recovered from a man aged 40 to 69 with stage I squamous cell lung carcinoma. CDR3 sequence (DNA): TGTGCCAGCAGGATACAGATAGCGACCGGGGAGCTGTTTTTT. Translated: CASRIQIATGELFF.